A selection of T cell receptor beta chains follows, all from one sample in a study of control samples from healthy donors and cancer patients. Assay used: immunoSEQ multiplex PCR; TCRdb lists only in-frame clones, some missing. The repertoire holds fewer than 500,000 clones, with 75% to 95% as singletons. The sequenced material came from PBMCs. Every receptor here comes from a man aged 35 to 55 with head and neck cancer. Each CDR3 is given with its conserved first and last residue. Fields, in order: V gene, J gene, CDR3 protein.

>TRBV5-1|TRBJ2-2
CASSLEGGNTGELFF
>TRBV9|TRBJ2-1
CASSVGLAEGNEQFF
>TRBV7-2|TRBJ1-5
CASSKDGAPSNQPQHF
>TRBV19|TRBJ2-2
CASSIEGRTGELFF
>TRBV12-3/TRBV12-4|TRBJ1-2
CASSGTGGEGYTF
>TRBV12-3/TRBV12-4|TRBJ2-1
CASRTDKNEQFF
>TRBV29-1|TRBJ2-3
CSIRVDTQYF
>TRBV3-1/TRBV3-2|TRBJ2-7
CASSQDIRSYEQYF
>TRBV19|TRBJ2-1
CASSIVGQGARNEQFF
>TRBV10-3|TRBJ1-1
CAIRMTGNTEAFF